These 28 T cell receptor beta chains were all obtained from the same sample, sequenced in a study of control samples from healthy donors and cancer patients. Profiled with immunoSEQ multiplex PCR; TCRdb holds only in-frame clones, not every one. The sample holds approximately 150,000 clones, over 85% seen once. The sequenced sample consisted of PBMCs. These receptors came from a man between 45 and 60 years old with head and neck cancer.

The rearrangement links TRBV6-2 or TRBV6-3 to TRBJ1-1, with TRBD1 as a possible D gene (5 bases). The germline CDR1 and CDR2 sequences are MNHEY and SVGEGT. The ends were cut back, 0 bases at V and 8 bases at J, with 10 bases in the middle. CDR3 length equals 13 residues. CDR3 residues: CASSYSQGTEAFF. CDR3 sequence (DNA): TGTGCCAGCAGTTACTCGCAGGGTACCGAAGCTTTCTTT.

The chain employs TRBV2 and TRBJ2-5; D remains unclear. The V end was cut by 4 bases, the J end by 7 bases, with 4 bases between. Looked up from germline, CDR1 is SNHLY and CDR2 is FYNNEI. The CDR3 is made up of 10 amino acids. The CDR3 here is CASSVGTQYF. The CDR3 DNA is TGTGCCAGCAGTGTCGGGACCCAGTACTTC.

The V call is TRBV5-6, the J call TRBJ1-1; D gene ambiguous. In germline, CDR1 is SGHDT, CDR2 YYEEEE. The CDR3 loop spans 13 amino acids. The V end was cut by 1 base, the J end by 10 bases, with 14 bases between. Written as DNA, the CDR3 is TGTGCCAGCAGCTTGTGGCCGCGTTTAGGAGCTTTCTTT. It translates to CASSLWPRLGAFF.

The rearrangement links TRBV7-6 to TRBJ2-1; 11 bases map to TRBD2. The ends lost 1 base at V and 0 bases at J; junction bases unmatched: 14. Germline V CDR1 and CDR2: SGHVS, FNYEAQ. CDR3 length equals 21 residues. CDR3 in DNA: TGTGCCAGCAGCTTAGATAGACTAGCGGGATCCCGGATGAGCTCCTACAATGAGCAGTTCTTC. This translates into CASSLDRLAGSRMSSYNEQFF.

The chain links TRBV5-1 to TRBJ1-3; D gene uncertain. V lost 0 bases and J 3 bases, leaving 7 bases between the germline ends. Germline assignment: CDR1 SGHRS and CDR2 YFSETQ. The CDR3 covers 14 residues. CDR3 coding DNA: TGCGCCAGCAGCTTGGAGGCAGTTGGAAACACCATATATTTT. Translated: CASSLEAVGNTIYF.

V is TRBV21-1 and J is TRBJ1-2. TRBV21-1 is noted as a pseudogene. The CDR3 is 14 residues long. The chain's CDR3 is CASSWTPTLNGYTF. Here the CDR3 DNA reads TGTGCCAGCAGCTGGACGCCTACGCTAAATGGCTACACCTTC.

The V call is TRBV2, the J call TRBJ1-1, with D perhaps TRBD1 (6 bases). The V end was cut by 6 bases, the J end by 0 bases, with 17 bases between. Germline CDR1 SNHLY, CDR2 FYNNEI. The CDR3 has 16 amino acids. The CDR3 spells CASSPQGSGVNTEAFF. CDR3 sequence (DNA): TGTGCCAGCAGCCCCCAGGGGAGTGGGGTGAACACTGAAGCTTTCTTT.

With respect to this clone: A read error may account for a junction end that differs from germline. This chain links TRBV7-7 with TRBJ2-2; a possible D gene is TRBD1 (6 bases). Germline CDR1 is SSHAT and CDR2 is FNYEAQ (reference sequence). The CDR3 is 17 amino acids. The CDR3 sequence: CASSSLPGADLAGELFF. In DNA form, the CDR3 reads TGTGCTAGCAGCTCGTTACCAGGGGCCGATCTCGCCGGGGAGCTGTTTTTT. The variable domain in full, completed from reference TRBV7-7 and TRBJ2-2, reads GAGVSQSPRYKVTKRGQDVTLRCDPISSHATLYWYQQALGQGPEFLTYFNYEAQPDKSGLPSDRFSAERPEGSISTLTIQRTEQRDSAMYRCASSSLPGADLAGELFFGEGSRLTVL.

The chain couples TRBV5-1 to TRBJ2-7, with D possibly called TRBD1 or TRBD2 (5 bases each). Trimming took 4 bases from V and 6 from J, leaving 17 bases between them. Looked up from germline, CDR1 is SGHRS and CDR2 is YFSETQ. CDR3 length: 14 residues. CDR3 sequence (DNA): TGCGCCAGCAGCCCGAGGGACGGCGGGTCCGAGCAGTACTTC. This gives the protein CASSPRDGGSEQYF.

This clone occurred a few times. The chain joins TRBV12-5 to TRBJ1-1; D perhaps matches TRBD1 (6 bases). The CDR3 has 14 residues. CDR1 and CDR2 from the germline V gene are LGHNT and FRNRAP. V was pared by 5 bases and J by 1 base, with 11 bases between. This chain's CDR3 is CASGLGQQNTEAFF. The CDR3 DNA reads as TGTGCTAGTGGTCTCGGACAGCAGAACACTGAAGCTTTCTTT.

The chain has TRBV27 and TRBJ1-5; maybe TRBD1 (5 bases). There are 16 residues in the CDR3. CDR1 and CDR2 from the germline V gene are MNHEY and SMNVEV (reference sequence). The V gene lost 5 bases and the J gene lost 2 bases, with 16 bases spanning the gap. The CDR3, as DNA: TGTGCCAGCAGTCCCCGGGGGTTGGGGGGCAATCAGCCCCAGCATTTT. It is translated as CASSPRGLGGNQPQHF.

The chain combines TRBV18 with TRBJ2-7; weak D call: TRBD1 (5 bases). V lost 4 bases and J 7 bases, leaving 11 bases between the germline ends. The CDR3 has 12 amino acids. Per germline, CDR1 KGHSH and CDR2 LQKENI. The CDR3 is CASSLRVGEQYF. As DNA, the CDR3 is TGTGCCAGCTCACTCAGGGTTGGTGAGCAGTACTTC.

V gene TRBV19 combines with J gene TRBJ2-1; 7 positions match TRBD2. Germline V gives CDR1 LNHDA, CDR2 SQIVND (reference sequence). The CDR3 has 15 residues. V trimming: 5 bases; J trimming: 3 bases; junction bases outside the gene matches: 7. Here the CDR3 DNA reads TGTGCCAGTAGTTTACCTGGACTAGTCTACAATGAGCAGTTCTTC. It codes for CASSLPGLVYNEQFF.

V is TRBV13 and J is TRBJ2-1; 9 positions match TRBD2. Germline lookup yields CDR1 PRHDT and CDR2 FYEKMQ (reference sequence). The trim removed 5 bases at V and 3 bases at J, leaving 5 bases unmatched. CDR3 length equals 15 residues. The CDR3 DNA reads as TGTGCCAGCAGCCCCGGGACTAGCAACTACAATGAGCAGTTCTTC. Translation gives CASSPGTSNYNEQFF.

The chain has TRBV14 and TRBJ2-7; D call uncertain. The CDR3 loop spans 13 amino acids. CDR1 and CDR2 (germline): SGHDN, FVKESK. Between the trimmed V and J ends, which lost 0 bases and 6 bases, there was a span of 9 bases. CDR3 in amino acids: CASSQDLGGEQYF. The CDR3 DNA is TGTGCCAGCAGCCAAGATCTTGGCGGCGAGCAGTACTTC.

This chain's CDR3 is CASSYRSSGANVLTF. CDR3 coding DNA: TGTGCCAGCAGTTATCGGAGCTCTGGGGCCAACGTCCTGACTTTC. The rearrangement links TRBV6-5 to TRBJ2-6; D not resolved. Germline CDR1 reads MNHEY; CDR2 reads SVGAGI. Trimming took off 3 bases at V and 0 bases at J, with 6 bases between the two ends. This CDR3 contains 15 residues.

V is TRBV5-5 and J is TRBJ1-5; a possible D gene is TRBD1 (5 bases). V was pared by 4 bases and J by 4 bases, with 24 bases between. Germline V gene data show CDR1 as SGHKS and CDR2 as YYEKEE (reference sequence). The CDR3 is 18 amino acids. DNA for the CDR3: TGTGCCAGCAGCGTCTCCCTCAGTCGGTTAGGGGATAATCAGCCCCAGCATTTT. Amino acids: CASSVSLSRLGDNQPQHF.

This rearrangement joins TRBV27 to TRBJ2-7; 9 bases are a match to TRBD1. The CDR3 loop spans 14 amino acids. Germline V CDR1 and CDR2: MNHEY, SMNVEV (reference sequence). With V trimmed by 3 bases and J by 6 bases, 6 bases remained unmatched. CDR3 bases: TGTGCCAGCAGTTTGGGGACAGGGCCTCTCGAGCAGTACTTC. Protein sequence: CASSLGTGPLEQYF.

DNA of the CDR3: TGTGCCAGCGCCATAGGTCGGTACGAGCAGTACTTC. This sequence encodes CASAIGRYEQYF. The chain couples TRBV28 to TRBJ2-7, with D unresolved. Between the trimmed V and J ends, which lost 8 bases and 4 bases, there was a span of 12 bases. This CDR3 has 12 residues. From germline, CDR1 is MDHEN and CDR2 SYDVKM. The full variable domain, in which reference TRBV28 and TRBJ2-7 provide the parts outside the CDR3, is DVKVTQSSRYLVKRTGEKVFLECVQDMDHENMFWYRQDPGLGLRLIYFSYDVKMKEKGDIPEGYSVSREKKERFSLILESASTNQTSMYLCASAIGRYEQYFGPGTRLTVT.

This chain links TRBV4-1 with TRBJ1-2; maybe TRBD1 (5 bases). Trimming took off 1 base at V and 5 bases at J, with 20 bases between the two ends. The CDR3 covers 17 residues. The germline V gene has CDR1 MGHRA and CDR2 YSYEKL. The CDR3 loop reads CASSQGGTGTLVYGYTF. CDR3 coding DNA: TGCGCCAGCAGCCAAGGGGGAACTGGGACGCTGGTTTATGGCTACACCTTC.

The chain employs TRBV5-1 and TRBJ1-1; no clear D. V shed 2 bases and J shed 3 bases, with 8 bases lying between them. Germline CDR1 reads SGHRS; CDR2 reads YFSETQ. This CDR3 spans 13 amino acids. The CDR3 spells CASSFGGDTEAFF. CDR3 DNA: TGCGCCAGCAGCTTTGGAGGAGACACTGAAGCTTTCTTT.

The chain carries TRBV4-1 and TRBJ2-7; tentatively, D is TRBD2 (5 bases). V shed 4 bases and J shed 3 bases, with 16 bases lying between them. The germline V gene encodes CDR1 MGHRA and CDR2 YSYEKL. CDR3 length: 15 residues. Here the CDR3 reads CASSPLGVLGYEQYF. The CDR3 nucleotides are TGCGCCAGCAGCCCACTGGGAGTTTTGGGCTACGAGCAGTACTTC.

The rearrangement joins TRBV5-1 to TRBJ2-5; unclear D gene. This CDR3 contains 14 residues. The ends were cut back, 0 bases at V and 2 bases at J, with 8 bases in the middle. In germline, CDR1 is SGHRS, CDR2 YFSETQ. CDR3 sequence reads: CASSLVLEQETQYF. The DNA of the CDR3 is TGCGCCAGCAGCTTGGTCTTGGAACAAGAGACCCAGTACTTC.

This chain uses TRBV7-9 with TRBJ1-5; 7 bases line up with TRBD1. This CDR3 contains 15 residues. Germline CDR1 is SEHNR and CDR2 is FQNEAQ (reference sequence). V shed 5 bases and J 4 bases; nucleotides not matched to a gene: 8. The CDR3 bases are TGTGCCAGCAGCGGGGGGACAGAGGGAAATCAGCCCCAGCATTTT. It codes for CASSGGTEGNQPQHF.

The rearrangement joins TRBV7-2 to TRBJ2-6; 9 nucleotides agree with TRBD2. Looked up from germline, CDR1 is SGHTA and CDR2 is FQGNSA. The CDR3 extends over 17 amino acids. J was trimmed by 0 bases and V by 6 bases; bases with no gene match: 6. The CDR3 region is CASSRPSGTSGANVLTF. CDR3 nucleotides: TGTGCCAGCAGTCGACCTAGCGGGACCTCTGGGGCCAACGTCCTGACTTTC.

V gene TRBV5-1 combines with J gene TRBJ1-2; D is uncertain. This CDR3 region has 15 residues. Trimming took 4 bases from V and 8 from J, leaving 21 bases between them. The germline V gene encodes CDR1 SGHRS and CDR2 YFSETQ. The CDR3 loop reads CASSAVGPVTEGYTF. The CDR3, as DNA: TGCGCCAGCAGCGCAGTAGGGCCGGTAACGGAAGGCTACACCTTC.

The chain recombines TRBV5-4 with TRBJ2-1; a possible D gene is TRBD1 (6 bases). This CDR3 contains 14 residues. Germline CDR1 is SGHNT and CDR2 is YYREEE (reference sequence). Between the trimmed V and J ends, which lost 5 bases and 8 bases, there was a span of 17 bases. The CDR3 DNA reads TGTGCCAGCAGTTCTCGGACAGATAGGGATGAGCAGTTCTTC. It specifies CASSSRTDRDEQFF.

The rearrangement links TRBV5-1 to TRBJ2-7; weak D call: TRBD2 (5 bases). Germline loops: CDR1 SGHRS, CDR2 YFSETQ. Between the trimmed V and J ends, which lost 2 bases and 9 bases, there was a span of 9 bases. The CDR3 has 11 amino acids. The CDR3 loop reads CASSFEGRQYF. CDR3 DNA: TGCGCCAGCAGCTTCGAGGGTCGGCAGTACTTC.